This T cell receptor (beta chain) was recovered during a study of blood T cell repertoires in COVID-19. Study summary: Researchers got acute and convalescent COVID-19 samples from the United States, Italy and Spain. The cDNA or gDNA used as material had been derived from T cells, B-cell-depleted T cells, or PBMCs.

Source study methods: Scientists estimated how many nucleated cells there were by amplifying reference gene primers. This table comes from immunoSEQ multiplex PCR, and its TCRdb copy is limited to in-frame clones, with some not included. From that table come the V and J calls and clone size; the DNA was used to work out D and trimming. The sample consists of hundreds of thousands of clones, around 89% of them appearing once. CDR1 and CDR2 (germline): LGHDT, YNNKEL (reference sequence). The CDR3 sequence is 16 residues long. V dropped 0 bases and J dropped 7; count of bases not matched to a gene: 10. The sequence derives from a woman in her 30s with acute or convalescent COVID-19. The specimen sequenced was peripheral blood. The chain joins TRBV3-1 (or the pseudogene TRBV3-2) to TRBJ2-5; 8 bases fit TRBD2. CDR3 sequence reads: CASSQELAGGGGTQYF. The DNA for the CDR3 is TGTGCCAGCAGCCAAGAACTGGCGGGGGGAGGTGGGACCCAGTACTTC.